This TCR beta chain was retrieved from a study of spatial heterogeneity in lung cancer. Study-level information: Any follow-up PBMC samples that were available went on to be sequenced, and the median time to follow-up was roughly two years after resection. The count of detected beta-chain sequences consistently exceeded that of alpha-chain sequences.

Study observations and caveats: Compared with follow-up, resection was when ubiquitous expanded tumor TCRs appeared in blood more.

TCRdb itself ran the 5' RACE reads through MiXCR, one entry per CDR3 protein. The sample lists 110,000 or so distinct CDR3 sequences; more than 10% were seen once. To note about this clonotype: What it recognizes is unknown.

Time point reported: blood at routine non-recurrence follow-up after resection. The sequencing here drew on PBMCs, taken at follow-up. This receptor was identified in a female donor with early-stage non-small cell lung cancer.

The CDR3: CASRRTDYSNQPQHF. Here the CDR3 DNA reads TGTGCCAGCCGACGGACAGACTATAGCAATCAGCCCCAGCATTTT. The chain is built from TRBV2 and TRBJ1-5; possible D gene TRBD1, 6 bases. Per the germline V gene, CDR1 is SNHLY and CDR2 is FYNNEI. There are 15 residues in the CDR3. V was cut by 8 bases and J by 0 bases, with 14 bases left in between.